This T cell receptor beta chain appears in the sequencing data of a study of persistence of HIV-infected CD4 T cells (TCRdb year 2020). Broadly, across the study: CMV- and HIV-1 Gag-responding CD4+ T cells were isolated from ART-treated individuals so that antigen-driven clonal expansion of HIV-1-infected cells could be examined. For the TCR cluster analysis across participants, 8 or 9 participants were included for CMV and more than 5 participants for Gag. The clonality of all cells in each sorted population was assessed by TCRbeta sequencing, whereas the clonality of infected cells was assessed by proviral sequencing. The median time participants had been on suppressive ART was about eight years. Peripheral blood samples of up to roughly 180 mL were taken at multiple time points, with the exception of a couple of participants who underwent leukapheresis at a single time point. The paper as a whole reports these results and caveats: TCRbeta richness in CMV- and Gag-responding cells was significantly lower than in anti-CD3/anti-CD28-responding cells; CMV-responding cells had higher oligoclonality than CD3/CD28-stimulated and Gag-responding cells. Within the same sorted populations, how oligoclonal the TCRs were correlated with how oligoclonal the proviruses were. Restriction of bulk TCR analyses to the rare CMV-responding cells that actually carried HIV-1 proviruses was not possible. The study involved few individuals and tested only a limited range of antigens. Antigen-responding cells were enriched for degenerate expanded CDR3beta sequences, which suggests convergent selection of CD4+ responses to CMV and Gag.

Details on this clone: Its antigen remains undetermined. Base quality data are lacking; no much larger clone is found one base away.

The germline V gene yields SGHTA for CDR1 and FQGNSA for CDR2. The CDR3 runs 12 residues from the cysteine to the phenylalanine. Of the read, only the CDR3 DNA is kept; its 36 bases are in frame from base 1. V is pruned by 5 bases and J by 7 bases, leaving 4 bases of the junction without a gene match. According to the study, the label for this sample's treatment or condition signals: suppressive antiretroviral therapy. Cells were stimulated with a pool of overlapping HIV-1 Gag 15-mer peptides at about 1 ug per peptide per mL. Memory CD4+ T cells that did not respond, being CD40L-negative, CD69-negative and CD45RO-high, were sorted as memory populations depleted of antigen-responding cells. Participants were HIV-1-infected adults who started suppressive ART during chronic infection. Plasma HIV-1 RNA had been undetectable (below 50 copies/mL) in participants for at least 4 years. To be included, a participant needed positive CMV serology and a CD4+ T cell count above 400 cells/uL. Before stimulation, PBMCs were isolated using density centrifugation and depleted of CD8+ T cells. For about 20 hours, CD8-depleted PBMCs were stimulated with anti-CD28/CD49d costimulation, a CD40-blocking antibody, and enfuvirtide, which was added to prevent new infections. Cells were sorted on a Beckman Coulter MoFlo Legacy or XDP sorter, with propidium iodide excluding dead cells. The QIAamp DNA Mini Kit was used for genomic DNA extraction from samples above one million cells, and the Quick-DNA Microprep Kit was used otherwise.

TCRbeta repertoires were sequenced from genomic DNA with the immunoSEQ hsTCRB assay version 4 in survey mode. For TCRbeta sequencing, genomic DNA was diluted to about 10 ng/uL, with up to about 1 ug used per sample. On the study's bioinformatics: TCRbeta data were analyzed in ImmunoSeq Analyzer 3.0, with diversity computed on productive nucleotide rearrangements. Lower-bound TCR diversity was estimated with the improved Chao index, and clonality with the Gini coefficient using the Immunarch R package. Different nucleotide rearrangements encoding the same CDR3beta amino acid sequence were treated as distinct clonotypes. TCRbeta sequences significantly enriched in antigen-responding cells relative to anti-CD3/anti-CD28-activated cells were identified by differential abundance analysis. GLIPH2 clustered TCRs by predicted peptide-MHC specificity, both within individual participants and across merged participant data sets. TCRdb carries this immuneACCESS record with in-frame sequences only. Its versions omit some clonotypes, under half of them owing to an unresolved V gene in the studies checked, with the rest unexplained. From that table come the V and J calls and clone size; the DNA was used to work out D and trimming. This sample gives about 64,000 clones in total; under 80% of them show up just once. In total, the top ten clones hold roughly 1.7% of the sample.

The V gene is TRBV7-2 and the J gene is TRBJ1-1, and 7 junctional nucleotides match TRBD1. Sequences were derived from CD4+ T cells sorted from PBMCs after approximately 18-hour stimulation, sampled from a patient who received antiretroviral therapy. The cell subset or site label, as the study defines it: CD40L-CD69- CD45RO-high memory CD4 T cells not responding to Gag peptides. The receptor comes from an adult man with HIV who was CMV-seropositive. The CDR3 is CASSRQGLEAFF. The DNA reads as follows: TGTGCCAGCAGCCGACAGGGTCTTGAAGCTTTCTTT.